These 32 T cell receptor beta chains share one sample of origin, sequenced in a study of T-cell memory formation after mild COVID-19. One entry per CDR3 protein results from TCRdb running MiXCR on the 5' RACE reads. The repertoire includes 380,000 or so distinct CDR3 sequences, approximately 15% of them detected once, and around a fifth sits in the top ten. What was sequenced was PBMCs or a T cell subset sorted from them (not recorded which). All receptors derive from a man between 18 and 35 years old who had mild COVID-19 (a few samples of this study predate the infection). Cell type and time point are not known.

CDR3 residues: CASSFQGPNSPLHF. The CDR3 DNA sequence: TGTGCCAGCAGTTTTCAGGGGCCCAATTCACCCCTCCACTTT. The chain is built from TRBV12-3 or TRBV12-4 and TRBJ1-6; D may be TRBD1 (6 bases). Trimming removed 3 bases from V and 7 bases from J, with 10 bases in between. The CDR3 contains 14 residues.

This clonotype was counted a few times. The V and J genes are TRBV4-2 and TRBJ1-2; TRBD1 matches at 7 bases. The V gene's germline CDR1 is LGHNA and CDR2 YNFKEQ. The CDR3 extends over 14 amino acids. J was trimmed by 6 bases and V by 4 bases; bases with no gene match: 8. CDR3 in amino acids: CASSRGGRGDGYTF. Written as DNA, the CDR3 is TGTGCCAGCAGCCGCGGGGGCAGGGGGGATGGCTACACCTTC.

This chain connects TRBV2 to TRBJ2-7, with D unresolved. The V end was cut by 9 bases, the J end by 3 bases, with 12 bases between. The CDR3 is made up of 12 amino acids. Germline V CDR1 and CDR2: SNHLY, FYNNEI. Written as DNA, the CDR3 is TGTGCCAGTAAAGGTACTAACTACGAGCAGTACGTC. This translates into CASKGTNYEQYV.

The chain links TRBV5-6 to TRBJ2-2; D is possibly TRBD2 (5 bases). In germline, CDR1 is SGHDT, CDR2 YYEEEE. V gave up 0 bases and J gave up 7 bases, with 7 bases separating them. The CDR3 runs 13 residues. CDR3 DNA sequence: TGTGCCAGCAGCTTGGTGAGCGGCGGGGAGCTGTTTTTT. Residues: CASSLVSGGELFF.

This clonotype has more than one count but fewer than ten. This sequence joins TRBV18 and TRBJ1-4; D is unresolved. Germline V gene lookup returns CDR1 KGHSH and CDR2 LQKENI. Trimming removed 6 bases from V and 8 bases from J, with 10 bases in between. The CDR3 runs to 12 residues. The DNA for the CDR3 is TGTGCCAGCTCCTCCCCGCCCGAAAAACTGTTTTTT. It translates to CASSSPPEKLFF.

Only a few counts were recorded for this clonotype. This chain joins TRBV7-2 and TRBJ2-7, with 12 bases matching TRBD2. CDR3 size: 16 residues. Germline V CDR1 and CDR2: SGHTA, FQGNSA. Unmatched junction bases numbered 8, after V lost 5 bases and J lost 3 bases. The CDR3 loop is CASSLLTSGGFYEQYF. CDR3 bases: TGTGCCAGCAGCCTTCTGACTAGCGGGGGTTTCTACGAGCAGTACTTC.

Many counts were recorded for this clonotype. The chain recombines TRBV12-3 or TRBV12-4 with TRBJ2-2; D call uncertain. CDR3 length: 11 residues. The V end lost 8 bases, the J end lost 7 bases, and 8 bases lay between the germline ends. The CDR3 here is CASATRGELFF. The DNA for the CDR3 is TGTGCCAGCGCGACCCGCGGGGAGCTGTTTTTT.

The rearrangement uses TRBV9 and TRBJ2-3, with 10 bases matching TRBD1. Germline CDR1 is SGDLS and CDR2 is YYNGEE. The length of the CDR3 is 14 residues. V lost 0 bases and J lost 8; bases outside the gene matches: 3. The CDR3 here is CASSVGGTGVTQYF. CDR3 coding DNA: TGTGCCAGCAGCGTAGGCGGGACAGGGGTTACGCAGTATTTT.

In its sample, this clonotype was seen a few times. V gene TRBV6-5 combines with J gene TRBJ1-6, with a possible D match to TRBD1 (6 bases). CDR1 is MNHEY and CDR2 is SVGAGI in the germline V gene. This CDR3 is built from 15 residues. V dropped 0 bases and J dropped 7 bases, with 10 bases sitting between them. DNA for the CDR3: TGTGCCAGCAGTTACTCCGCAGGGGCGAATTCACCCCTCCACTTT. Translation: CASSYSAGANSPLHF.

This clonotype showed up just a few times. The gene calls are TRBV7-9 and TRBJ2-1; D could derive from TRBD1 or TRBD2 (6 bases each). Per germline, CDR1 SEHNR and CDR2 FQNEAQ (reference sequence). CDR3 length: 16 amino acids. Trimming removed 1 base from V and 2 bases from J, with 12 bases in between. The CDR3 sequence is CASSLGRGVPYNEQFF. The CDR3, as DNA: TGTGCCAGCAGCTTAGGTAGGGGGGTACCCTACAATGAGCAGTTCTTC. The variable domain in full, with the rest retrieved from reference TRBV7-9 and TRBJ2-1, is DTGVSQNPRHKITKRGQNVTFRCDPISEHNRLYWYRQTLGQGPEFLTYFQNEAQLEKSRLLSDRFSAERPKGSFSTLEIQRTEQGDSAMYLCASSLGRGVPYNEQFFGPGTRLTVL.

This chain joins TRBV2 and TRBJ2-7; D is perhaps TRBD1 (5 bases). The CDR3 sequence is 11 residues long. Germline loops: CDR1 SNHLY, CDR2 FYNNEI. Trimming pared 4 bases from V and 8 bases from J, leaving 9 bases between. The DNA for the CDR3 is TGTGCCAGCAGTGCGGACAAGCAGCAGTACGTC. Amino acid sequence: CASSADKQQYV.

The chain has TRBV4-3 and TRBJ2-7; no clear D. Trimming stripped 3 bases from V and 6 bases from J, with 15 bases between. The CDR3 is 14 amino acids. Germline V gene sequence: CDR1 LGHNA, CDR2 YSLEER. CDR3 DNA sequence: TGCGCCAGCAGCCAGGTCTATGACTCCATCGAGCAGTACTTC. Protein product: CASSQVYDSIEQYF.

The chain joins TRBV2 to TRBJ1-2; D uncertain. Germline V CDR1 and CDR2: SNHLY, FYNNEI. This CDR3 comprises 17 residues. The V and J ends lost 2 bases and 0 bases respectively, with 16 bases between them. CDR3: CASSEIGIRLPNYGYTF. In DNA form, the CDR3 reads TGTGCCAGCAGTGAAATTGGGATTCGCCTACCTAACTATGGCTACACCTTC. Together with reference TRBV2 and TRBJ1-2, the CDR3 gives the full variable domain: EPEVTQTPSHQVTQMGQEVILRCVPISNHLYFYWYRQILGQKVEFLVSFYNNEISEKSEIFDDQFSVERPDGSNFTLKIRSTKLEDSAMYFCASSEIGIRLPNYGYTFGSGTRLTVV.

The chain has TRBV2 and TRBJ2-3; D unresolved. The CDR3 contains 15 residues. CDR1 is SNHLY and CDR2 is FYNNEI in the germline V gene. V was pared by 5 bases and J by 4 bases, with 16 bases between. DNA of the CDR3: TGTGCCAGCAGTCGACCCCCCACGCAGGCAGATACGCAGTATTTT. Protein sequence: CASSRPPTQADTQYF.

The CDR3 nucleotides are TGTGCCAGCACACAGGGGAATCAGCCCCAGCATTTT. Translating gives CASTQGNQPQHF. The chain is built from TRBV7-8 and TRBJ1-5, with TRBD1 matching 7 bases. The CDR3 loop spans 12 amino acids. J lost 4 bases, V lost 7 bases, and 1 base had no gene match. CDR1 is SGHVS, CDR2 FQNEAQ, per germline.

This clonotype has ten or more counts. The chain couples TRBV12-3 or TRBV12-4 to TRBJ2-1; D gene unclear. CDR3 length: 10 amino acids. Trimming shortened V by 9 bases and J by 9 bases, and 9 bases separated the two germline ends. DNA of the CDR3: TGTGCCAGTGGGCCGGGTGAGCAGTTCTTC. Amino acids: CASGPGEQFF.

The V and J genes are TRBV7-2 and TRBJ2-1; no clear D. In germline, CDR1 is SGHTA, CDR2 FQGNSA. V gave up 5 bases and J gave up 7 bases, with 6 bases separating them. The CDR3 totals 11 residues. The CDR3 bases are TGTGCCAGCAGCGAAGGTAATGAGCAGTTCTTC. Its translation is CASSEGNEQFF.

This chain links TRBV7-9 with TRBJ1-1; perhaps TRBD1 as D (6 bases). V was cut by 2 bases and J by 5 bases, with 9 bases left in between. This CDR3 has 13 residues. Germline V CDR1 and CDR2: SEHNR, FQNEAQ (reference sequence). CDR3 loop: CASSLQGTTEAFF. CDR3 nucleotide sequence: TGTGCCAGCAGCTTACAGGGGACAACTGAAGCTTTCTTT. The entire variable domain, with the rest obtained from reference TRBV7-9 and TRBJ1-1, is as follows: DTGVSQNPRHKITKRGQNVTFRCDPISEHNRLYWYRQTLGQGPEFLTYFQNEAQLEKSRLLSDRFSAERPKGSFSTLEIQRTEQGDSAMYLCASSLQGTTEAFFGQGTRLTVV.

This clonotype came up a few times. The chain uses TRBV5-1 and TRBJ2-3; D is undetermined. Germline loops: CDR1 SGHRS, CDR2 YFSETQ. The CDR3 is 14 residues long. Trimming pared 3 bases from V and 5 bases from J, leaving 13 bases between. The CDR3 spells CASSSPLSIDTQYF. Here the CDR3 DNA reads TGCGCCAGCAGCTCCCCTCTTAGTATAGATACGCAGTATTTT.

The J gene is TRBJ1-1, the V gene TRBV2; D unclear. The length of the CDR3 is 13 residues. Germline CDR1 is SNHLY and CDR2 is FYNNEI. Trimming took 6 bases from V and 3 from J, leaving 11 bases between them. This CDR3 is CASRGSRDTEAFF. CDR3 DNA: TGTGCCAGCAGGGGGAGTAGGGACACTGAAGCTTTCTTT. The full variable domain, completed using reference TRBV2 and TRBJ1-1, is EPEVTQTPSHQVTQMGQEVILRCVPISNHLYFYWYRQILGQKVEFLVSFYNNEISEKSEIFDDQFSVERPDGSNFTLKIRSTKLEDSAMYFCASRGSRDTEAFFGQGTRLTVV.

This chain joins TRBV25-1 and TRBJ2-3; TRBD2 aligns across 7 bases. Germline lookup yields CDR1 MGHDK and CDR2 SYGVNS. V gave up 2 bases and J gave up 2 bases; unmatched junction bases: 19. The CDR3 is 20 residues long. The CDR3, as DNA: TGTGCCAGCAGTGAACCCACCAACAAACGGGCTAGCGGAGTCACAGATACGCAGTATTTT. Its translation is CASSEPTNKRASGVTDTQYF.

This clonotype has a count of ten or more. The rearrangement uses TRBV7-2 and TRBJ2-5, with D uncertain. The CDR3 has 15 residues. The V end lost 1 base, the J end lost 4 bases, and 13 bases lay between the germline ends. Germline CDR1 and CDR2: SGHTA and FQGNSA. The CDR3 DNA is TGTGCCAGCAGCTTAGACCACGGATCGGGAGAGACCCAGTACTTC. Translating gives CASSLDHGSGETQYF.

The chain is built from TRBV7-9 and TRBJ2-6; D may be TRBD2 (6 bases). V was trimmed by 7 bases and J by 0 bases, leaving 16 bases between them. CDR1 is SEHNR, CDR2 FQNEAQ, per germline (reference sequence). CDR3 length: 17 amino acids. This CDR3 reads CASTPGAGRSGANVLTF. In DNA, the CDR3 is TGTGCCAGCACCCCGGGAGCCGGACGCTCTGGGGCCAACGTCCTGACTTTC.

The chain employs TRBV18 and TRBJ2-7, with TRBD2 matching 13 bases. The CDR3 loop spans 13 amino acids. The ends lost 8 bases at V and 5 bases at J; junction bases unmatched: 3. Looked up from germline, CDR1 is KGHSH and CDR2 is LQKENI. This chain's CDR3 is CASRGTSGDEQYF. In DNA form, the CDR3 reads TGTGCCAGCCGGGGGACTAGCGGGGACGAGCAGTACTTC.

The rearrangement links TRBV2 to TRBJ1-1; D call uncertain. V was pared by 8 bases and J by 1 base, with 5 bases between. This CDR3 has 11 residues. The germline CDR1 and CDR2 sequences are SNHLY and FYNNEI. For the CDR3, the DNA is TGTGCCAGCGTTAAGAACACTGAAGCTTTCTTT. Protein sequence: CASVKNTEAFF.

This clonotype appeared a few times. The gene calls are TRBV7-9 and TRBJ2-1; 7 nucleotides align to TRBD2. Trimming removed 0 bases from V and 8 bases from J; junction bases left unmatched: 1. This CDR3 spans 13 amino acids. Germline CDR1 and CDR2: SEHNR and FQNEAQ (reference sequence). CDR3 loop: CASSLAGGYEQFF. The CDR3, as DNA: TGTGCCAGCAGCTTAGCGGGGGGGTATGAGCAGTTCTTC.

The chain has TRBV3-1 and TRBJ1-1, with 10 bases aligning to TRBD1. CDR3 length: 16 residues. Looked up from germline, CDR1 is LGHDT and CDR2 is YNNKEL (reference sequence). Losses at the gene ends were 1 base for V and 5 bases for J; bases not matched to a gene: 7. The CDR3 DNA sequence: TGTGCCAGCAGCCAAGCCATGGGACAGGGGAGGACTGAAGCTTTCTTT. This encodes CASSQAMGQGRTEAFF.

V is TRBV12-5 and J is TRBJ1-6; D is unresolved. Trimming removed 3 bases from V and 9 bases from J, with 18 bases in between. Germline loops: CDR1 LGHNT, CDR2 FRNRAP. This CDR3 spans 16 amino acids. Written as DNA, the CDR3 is TGTGCTAGTGGTTTCTCCCCTAGGGCCCGGGGTTCACCCCTCCACTTT. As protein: CASGFSPRARGSPLHF. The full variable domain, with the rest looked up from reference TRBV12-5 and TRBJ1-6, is DARVTQTPRHKVTEMGQEVTMRCQPILGHNTVFWYRQTMMQGLELLAYFRNRAPLDDSGMPKDRFSAEMPDATLATLKIQPSEPRDSAVYFCASGFSPRARGSPLHFGNGTRLTVT.

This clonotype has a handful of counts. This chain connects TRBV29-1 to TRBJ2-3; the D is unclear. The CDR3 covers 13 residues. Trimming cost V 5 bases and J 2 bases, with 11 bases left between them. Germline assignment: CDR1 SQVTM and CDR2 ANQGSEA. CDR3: CSVLGQNTDTQYF. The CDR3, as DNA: TGCAGCGTTCTCGGGCAGAACACAGATACGCAGTATTTT.

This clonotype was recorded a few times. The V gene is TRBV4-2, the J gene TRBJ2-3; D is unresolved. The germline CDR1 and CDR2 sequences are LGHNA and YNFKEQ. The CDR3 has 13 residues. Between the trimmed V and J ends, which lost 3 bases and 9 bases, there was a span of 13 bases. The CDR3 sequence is CASSQGSSLTQYF. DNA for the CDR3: TGTGCCAGCAGCCAGGGGTCAAGCCTGACGCAGTATTTT.

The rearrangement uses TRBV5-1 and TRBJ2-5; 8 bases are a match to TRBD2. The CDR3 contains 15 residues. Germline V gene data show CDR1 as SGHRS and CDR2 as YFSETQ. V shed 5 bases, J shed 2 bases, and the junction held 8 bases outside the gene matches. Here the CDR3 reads CASRATGGRQETQYF. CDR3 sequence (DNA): TGCGCCAGCAGGGCTACGGGGGGGCGTCAAGAGACCCAGTACTTC.

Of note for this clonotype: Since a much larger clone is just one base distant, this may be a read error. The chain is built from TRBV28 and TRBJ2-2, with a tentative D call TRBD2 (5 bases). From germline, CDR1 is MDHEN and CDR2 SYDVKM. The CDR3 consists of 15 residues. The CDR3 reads CASSFNTGNPGELFF. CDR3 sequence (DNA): TGTGCCAGCAGTTTTAACACGGGGAACCCCGGGGAGCTGTTTTTT.